This TCR beta chain was identified in a study of graft-versus-host responses after intestinal transplantation. Study information: Those transplanted obtained multivisceral, liver-intestinal, or isolated intestinal grafts. Study observations and caveats: Analysis identified GvH clones in recipient marrow, with some appearing first in ileum or blood.

V lost 4 bases to trimming and J lost 0 bases; unmatched junction nucleotides: 11. Germline V gives CDR1 LNHDA, CDR2 SQIVND (reference sequence). This CDR3 comprises 18 residues. A word on this clone: The antigen is undetermined.

Using immunoSEQ multiplex PCR, the repertoire was profiled, and TCRdb retains in-frame clones only, with some absent. The sample records about 70,000 clones, approximately 94% being singletons. Sequenced material: unstimulated CD8+ T cells sorted from spleen or lymph node cells, taken before intestinal transplant. The sequence was obtained from a human donor who received an intestinal transplant. The genes are TRBV19 and TRBJ1-5; TRBD1 aligns across 8 bases. The CDR3 DNA sequence: TGTGCCAGTAGTAGAGACAGGGGTTGGGGTGATAGCAATCAGCCCCAGCATTTT. Its translation: CASSRDRGWGDSNQPQHF.